This T cell receptor (beta chain) was retrieved from a study of T cells in Graves' hyperthyroidism and ophthalmopathy. Whole-study findings and limits: Most thyroid clonotypes with frequency above 0.001 were detected in blood.

Per the germline V gene, CDR1 is MNHEY and CDR2 is SVGEGT. The CDR3 contains 13 residues. V lost 8 bases to trimming and J lost 1 base, with 8 bases between them. Amplification of TCR beta CDR3 regions was performed using RNA transcripts as template. In the first-round RT-PCR of the TCR CDR3, the HTBI primer set was used. TCRdb fed the multiplex PCR reads into MiXCR, producing one record per CDR3 protein. Of around 500,000 distinct CDR3 sequences listed, 15% to 20% are singletons. Clinical symptoms, serum thyroxine, TRAb, thyroid ultrasound and orbital computed tomography informed diagnoses. At least ten counts were recorded for this clonotype. No antigen is known for it.

The chain carries TRBV6-2 or TRBV6-3 and TRBJ2-2; a possible D gene is TRBD1 (5 bases). The receptor was isolated from a woman between 25 and 40 years old with Graves' ophthalmopathy. Sequencing was performed on blood. The CDR3 is CASLGQNTGELFF. The CDR3 DNA sequence: TGTGCCAGCTTGGGGCAGAACACCGGGGAGCTGTTTTTT.